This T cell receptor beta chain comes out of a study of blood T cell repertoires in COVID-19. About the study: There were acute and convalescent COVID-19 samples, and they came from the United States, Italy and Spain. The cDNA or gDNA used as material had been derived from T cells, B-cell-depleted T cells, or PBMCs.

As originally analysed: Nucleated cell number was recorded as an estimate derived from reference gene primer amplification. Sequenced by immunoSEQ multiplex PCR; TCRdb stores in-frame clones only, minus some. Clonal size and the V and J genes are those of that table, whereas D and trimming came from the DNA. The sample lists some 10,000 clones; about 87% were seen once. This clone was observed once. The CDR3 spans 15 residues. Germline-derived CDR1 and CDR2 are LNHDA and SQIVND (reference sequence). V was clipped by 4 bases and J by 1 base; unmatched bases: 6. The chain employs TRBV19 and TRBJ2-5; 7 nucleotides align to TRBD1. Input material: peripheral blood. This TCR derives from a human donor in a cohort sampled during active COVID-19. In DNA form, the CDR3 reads TGTGCCAGTAGTAACCTCAGGACAGGCCAAGAGACCCAGTACTTC. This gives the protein CASSNLRTGQETQYF. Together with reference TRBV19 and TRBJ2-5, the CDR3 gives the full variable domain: DGGITQSPKYLFRKEGQNVTLSCEQNLNHDAMYWYRQDPGQGLRLIYYSQIVNDFQKGDIAEGYSVSREKKESFPLTVTSAQKNPTAFYLCASSNLRTGQETQYFGPGTRLLVL.